Listed below are T cell receptor beta chains from one sample, sequenced in a study of T cells in localized non-small cell lung cancer. The assay was immunoSEQ multiplex PCR, and TCRdb's table has in-frame clones only and misses some. The data show 2,000 to 2,500 clones, with 35% to 45% seen just once and over 6% held by the top ten. The specimen was lung tumor tissue, collected before any cancer treatment. These receptors all stem from a man between 40 and 70 years old with stage I lung adenocarcinoma. Each CDR3 is given with its conserved first and last residue. D genes are given only for firm matches. Only some rows state a clone size, as once, few, many or a class for expanded clones.

-	TRBV15	TRBJ2-7	once	CATSRGKDGLGQYF	TGTGCCACCAGCAGAGGGAAGGACGGTTTAGGGCAGTACTTC
-	TRBV6-8	TRBJ2-3	medium-sized	CASSYTAKGTDTQYF	TGTGCCAGCAGTTACACGGCTAAGGGCACAGATACGCAGTATTTT
TRBD2	TRBV30	TRBJ2-1	-	CAWTGLENYNEQFF	TGTGCCTGGACGGGACTAGAAAATTACAATGAGCAGTTCTTC
TRBD1	TRBV9	TRBJ2-5	-	CASGKTGARKETQYF	TGTGCCAGCGGCAAGACAGGGGCCCGTAAAGAGACCCAGTACTTC
-	TRBV29-1	TRBJ2-7	-	CSVEGSGRTPYEQYF	TGCAGCGTTGAAGGTTCGGGGCGTACCCCCTACGAGCAGTACTTC
TRBD1	TRBV28	TRBJ2-1	few	CASSLRGLEQFF	TGTGCCAGCAGTTTAAGGGGGCTTGAGCAGTTCTTC
TRBD2	TRBV9	TRBJ2-1	-	CASSVETSGMYNEQFF	TGTGCCAGCAGCGTAGAGACTAGCGGGATGTACAATGAGCAGTTCTTC
TRBD1	TRBV9	TRBJ2-6	-	CAREQGARSGANVLTF	TGTGCCAGGGAACAGGGGGCGAGGTCTGGGGCCAACGTCCTGACTTTC
-	TRBV28	TRBJ2-2	-	CASQADNRNTGELFF	TGTGCCAGCCAGGCGGACAACCGAAACACCGGGGAGCTGTTTTTT
-	TRBV6-8	TRBJ1-1	-	CASLTSGLNEAFF	TGTGCCAGTCTAACCTCTGGGTTAAATGAAGCTTTCTTT
TRBD1	TRBV19	TRBJ1-1	once	CASNERGQFNTEAFF	TGTGCCAGTAATGAACGGGGACAGTTTAACACTGAAGCTTTCTTT
TRBD1	TRBV19	TRBJ1-2	few	CASTARGRNYGYTF	TGTGCCAGTACGGCCAGGGGGCGTAACTATGGCTACACCTTC
-	TRBV18	TRBJ2-2	-	CASTPGLYTGELFF	TGTGCCAGCACACCGGGACTGTACACCGGGGAGCTGTTTTTT
TRBD1	TRBV6-8	TRBJ1-1	-	CASRRDRGWVTEAFF	TGTGCCAGCAGGCGGGACAGGGGGTGGGTCACTGAAGCTTTCTTT
-	TRBV9	TRBJ2-1	-	CASGNRDNYNEQFF	TGTGCCAGCGGAAATCGGGACAACTACAATGAGCAGTTCTTC
-	TRBV7-1	TRBJ2-7	medium-sized	CASSFGLASEQYF	TGTGCCAGCAGCTTCGGGCTAGCGAGTGAGCAGTACTTC
TRBD1	TRBV9	TRBJ2-7	few	CASSVDNRGRQQYF	TGTGCCAGCAGCGTAGATAACAGGGGGCGGCAGCAGTACTTC
-	TRBV9	TRBJ2-6	few	CARPGNSGANVLTF	TGTGCCAGACCAGGGAATTCTGGGGCCAACGTCCTGACTTTC
TRBD1	TRBV6-7	TRBJ2-6	-	CASSDRGGANVLTF	TGTGCCAGCAGTGACAGGGGTGGGGCCAACGTCCTGACTTTC
TRBD1	TRBV6-8	TRBJ2-3	medium-sized	CASSAETGKGDTQYF	TGTGCCAGCAGTGCGGAGACAGGGAAGGGGGATACGCAGTATTTT
TRBD1	TRBV7-2	TRBJ2-2	-	CASSRQGTGELFF	TGTGCCAGCAGCCGACAGGGGACCGGGGAGCTGTTTTTT
TRBD2	TRBV19	TRBJ2-7	-	CASSSLAGVSYEQYF	TGTGCCAGTAGTTCATTAGCGGGAGTTTCCTACGAGCAGTACTTC
TRBD2	TRBV5-1	TRBJ2-1	-	CASSLAQREFPNEQFF	TGCGCCAGCAGCTTGGCCCAGCGGGAGTTCCCCAATGAGCAGTTCTTC
TRBD1	TRBV19	TRBJ2-7	few	CASSTTGAAAYEQYF	TGTGCCAGTAGTACCACAGGGGCCGCCGCCTACGAGCAGTACTTC
-	TRBV28	TRBJ1-1	-	CASRAGAYTEAFF	TGTGCCAGCAGGGCAGGGGCTTACACTGAAGCTTTCTTT
-	TRBV10-3	TRBJ2-3	few	CAISESRNGLDTQYF	TGTGCCATCAGTGAGTCGAGAAACGGGCTAGATACGCAGTATTTT
-	TRBV10-3	TRBJ1-5	-	CAISESRDQPQHF	TGTGCCATCAGTGAGTCTCGGGATCAGCCCCAGCATTTT
-	TRBV19	TRBJ2-7	-	CASSIGFAQEAYEQYF	TGTGCCAGTAGTATTGGGTTTGCACAGGAAGCCTACGAGCAGTACTTC
TRBD1	TRBV29-1	TRBJ2-3	-	CSVRGQGRSGLRTDTQYF	TGCAGCGTCAGGGGACAGGGGAGATCCGGGTTACGGACAGATACGCAGTATTTT
TRBD1	TRBV6-8	TRBJ1-6	-	CASSRNRGRVVRSPLHF	TGTGCCAGCAGTCGAAACAGGGGGCGCGTAGTACGTTCACCCCTCCACTTT
-	TRBV5-1	TRBJ2-5	few	CASSLAGSTAGETQYF	TGCGCCAGCAGCTTGGCCGGTAGTACGGCGGGGGAGACCCAGTACTTC
TRBD1	TRBV19	TRBJ1-2	-	CASIRGQGVYGYTF	TGTGCCAGTATCCGAGGACAGGGGGTCTATGGCTACACCTTT
-	TRBV28	TRBJ1-2	few	CASRQRPGSGYGYTF	TGTGCCAGCAGACAACGGCCAGGGTCTGGCTATGGCTACACCTTC